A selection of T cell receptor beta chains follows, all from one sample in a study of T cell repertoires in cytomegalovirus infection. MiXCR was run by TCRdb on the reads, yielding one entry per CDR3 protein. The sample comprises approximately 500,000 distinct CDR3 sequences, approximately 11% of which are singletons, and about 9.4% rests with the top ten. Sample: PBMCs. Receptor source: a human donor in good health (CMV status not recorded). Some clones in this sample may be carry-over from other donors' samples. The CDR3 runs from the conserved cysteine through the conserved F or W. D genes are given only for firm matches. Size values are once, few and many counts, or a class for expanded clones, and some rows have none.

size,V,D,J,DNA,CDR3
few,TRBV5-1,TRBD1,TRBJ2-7,TGCGCCAGCAGCCCCTCCGGGACAGCATCCTACGAGCAGTACTTC,CASSPSGTASYEQYF
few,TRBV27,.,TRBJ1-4,TGTGCCAGCAGTTTAGATGACGCATCGGATCAAAAACTGTTTTTT,CASSLDDASDQKLFF
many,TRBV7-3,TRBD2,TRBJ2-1,TGTGCCAGCAGCTTAACTAGCGGGAGTTCCAATGAGCAGTTCTTC,CASSLTSGSSNEQFF
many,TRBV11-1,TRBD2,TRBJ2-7,TGTGCCAGCAGCTTAGGACTAGCGGGAAACGAGCACTTC,CASSLGLAGNEHF
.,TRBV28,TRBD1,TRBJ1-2,TGTGCCAGCAGTTTGGGGCCGGCAGGGGGCTATGGCTACACCTTC,CASSLGPAGGYGYTF
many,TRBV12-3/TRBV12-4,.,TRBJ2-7,TGTGCCAGCAGATCCGACCCGGAGGGGCACGAGCAGTACTTC,CASRSDPEGHEQYF
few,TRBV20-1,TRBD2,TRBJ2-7,TGCAGTGCTAGTCCCCCGGGACTAGCGGTAACTAGCTCCTACGAGCAGTACTTC,CSASPPGLAVTSSYEQYF
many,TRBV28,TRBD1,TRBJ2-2,TGTGCCAGCAGTTTATTCTCCGGGACAGGGGGCCCGAACACCGGGGAGCTGTTTTTT,CASSLFSGTGGPNTGELFF
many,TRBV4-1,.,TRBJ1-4,TGCGCCAGCAGCCAGGGAGGGGTTACGGAAAAACTGTTTTTT,CASSQGGVTEKLFF
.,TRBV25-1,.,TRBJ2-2,TGTGCCAGCAGTGACAGTTGGGACACCGGGGAGCTGTTTTTT,CASSDSWDTGELFF
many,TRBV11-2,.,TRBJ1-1,TGTGCCAGCAGCCCGCAGACACAGAACACTGAAGCTTTCTTT,CASSPQTQNTEAFF
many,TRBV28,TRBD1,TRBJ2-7,TGTGCCAGCAGTCCGTCGACAGGGGGCTACGAGCAGTACTTC,CASSPSTGGYEQYF
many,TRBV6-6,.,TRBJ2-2,TGTGCCAGCAGTCGGGACGTCTCCGGGGAGCTGTTTTTT,CASSRDVSGELFF
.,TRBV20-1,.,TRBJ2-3,TGCAGTGCTAGAGATAGGAAGACTACCTTACCCACAGATACGCAGTATTTT,CSARDRKTTLPTDTQYF
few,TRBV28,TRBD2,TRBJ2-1,TGTGCCAGCAGAGGGCTAGCGGGAGGAGTAGGGTCCTACAATGAGCAGTTCTTC,CASRGLAGGVGSYNEQFF
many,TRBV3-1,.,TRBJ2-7,TGTGCCAGCAGCCAAGCAACTCGAGAGCAGTACTTC,CASSQATREQYF
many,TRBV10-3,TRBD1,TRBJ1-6,TGTGCCATCAGGCTGACAGGGGGTTCACCCCTCCACTTT,CAIRLTGGSPLHF
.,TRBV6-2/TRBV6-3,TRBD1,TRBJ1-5,TGTGCCAGCAGGCGCACAGGGGGCAGGGAGCCCCAGCATTTT,CASRRTGGREPQHF
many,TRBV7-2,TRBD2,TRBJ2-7,TGTGCCAGCAGCTTACATGGAGCGGGAGGGCCGTACGAGCAGTACTTC,CASSLHGAGGPYEQYF
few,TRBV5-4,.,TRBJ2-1,TGTGCCAGCAGCTCGAACCAGAATGAGCAGTTCTTC,CASSSNQNEQFF
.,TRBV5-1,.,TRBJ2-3,TGCGCCAGCAGCTTGCCAGGACAAAGCACAGATACGCAGTATTTT,CASSLPGQSTDTQYF
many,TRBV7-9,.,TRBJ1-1,TGTGCCAGCAGCTGGGACACGGGATCTGAAGCTTTCTTT,CASSWDTGSEAFF
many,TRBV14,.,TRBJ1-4,TGTGCCAGCAGCCCCCGGTCCCGTAATGAAAAACTGTTTTTT,CASSPRSRNEKLFF
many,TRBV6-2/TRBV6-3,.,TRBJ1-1,TGTGCCAGCGCCAGGTTCAAGAGTTCGGGGGGCACTGAAGCTTTCTTT,CASARFKSSGGTEAFF
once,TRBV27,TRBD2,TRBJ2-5,TGTGCCAGCACTGGGCGGGGGGCTAAAGAGACCCAGTACTTC,CASTGRGAKETQYF
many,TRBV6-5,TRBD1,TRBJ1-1,TGTGCCAGCAGTTGGGGACAGGGGAACACTGAAGCTTTCTTT,CASSWGQGNTEAFF
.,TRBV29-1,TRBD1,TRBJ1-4,TGCAGCGTCGTTACAGGGGGAAGTGAAAAACTGTTTTTT,CSVVTGGSEKLFF
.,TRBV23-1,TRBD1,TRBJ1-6,TGCGCCAGCAGTCAAGACCGGGACAGGGATAATTCACCCCTCCACTTT,CASSQDRDRDNSPLHF
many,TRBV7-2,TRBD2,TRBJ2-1,TGTGCCAGCAGCTTCCCTACGCGGGAGCGGGGGAGGAGCTCCTACAATGAGCAGTTCTTC,CASSFPTRERGRSSYNEQFF
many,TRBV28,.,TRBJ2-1,TGTGCCAGCAGTCCGCTAATCCGCGTATACAATGAGCAGTTCTTC,CASSPLIRVYNEQFF
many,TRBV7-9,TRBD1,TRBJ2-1,TGTGCCAGCAGCTCTAGTAACAACAGGGGCCCGTTCTTC,CASSSSNNRGPFF
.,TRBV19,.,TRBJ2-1,TGTGCCAGTAGGCCCTCGAAGAATGAGCAGTTCTTC,CASRPSKNEQFF
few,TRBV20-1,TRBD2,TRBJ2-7,TGCAGTGCTCCCCCTCTAGCGGGACACTACGAGCAGTACTTC,CSAPPLAGHYEQYF
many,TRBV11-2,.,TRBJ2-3,TGTGCCAGCAGCCCTATTGGGGACCTCGCAGATACGCAGTATTTT,CASSPIGDLADTQYF
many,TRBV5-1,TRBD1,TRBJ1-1,TGCGCCAGCGGACAGGGTGACACTGAAGCTTTCTTT,CASGQGDTEAFF
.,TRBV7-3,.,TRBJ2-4,TGTGCCAGCAGCTCTTCAGACGCGTTACGGTACTTC,CASSSSDALRYF
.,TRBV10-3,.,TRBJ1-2,TGTGCCATAAGGGACATCGGTGGCTACACCTTC,CAIRDIGGYTF
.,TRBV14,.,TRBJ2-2,TGTGCCAGCAGCCAAGTTAGAATCGGGGAGCTGTTTTTT,CASSQVRIGELFF
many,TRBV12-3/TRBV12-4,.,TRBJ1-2,TGTGCCAGCAGTTTGTACAGGGTCTATGGCTACACCTTC,CASSLYRVYGYTF
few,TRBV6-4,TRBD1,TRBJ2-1,TGTGCCAGCAGCCCTCTGACAGGGAGTGCGAGTGAGCAGTTCTTC,CASSPLTGSASEQFF
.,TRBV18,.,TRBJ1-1,TGTGCCAGCTCACCGAGAGTAGTTAGAGCCATGAACACTGAAGCTTTCTTT,CASSPRVVRAMNTEAFF
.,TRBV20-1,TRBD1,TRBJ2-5,TGCAGTGCTAGAGTAATGGGACAGGGAAAGGAGACCCAGTACTTC,CSARVMGQGKETQYF
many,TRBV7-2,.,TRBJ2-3,TGTGCCAGCAGCTTAACGGGGCCCACAGATACGCAGTATTTT,CASSLTGPTDTQYF
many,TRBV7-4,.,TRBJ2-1,TGTGCCAGCAGCTTAAGACCGCCCCCCTACAATGAGCAGTTCTTC,CASSLRPPPYNEQFF
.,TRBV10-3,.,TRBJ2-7,TGTGCCATCAGTGGCTTGGGGGAGAAGGCATACGAGCAGTACTTC,CAISGLGEKAYEQYF
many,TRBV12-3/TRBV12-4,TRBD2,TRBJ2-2,TGTGCCAGCAGTCCCGGGACTAGTGGGACCGGGGAGCTGTTTTTT,CASSPGTSGTGELFF
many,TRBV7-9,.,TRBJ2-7,TGTGCCAGCAGCACGGGACAAGTCAACTACGAGCAGTACTTC,CASSTGQVNYEQYF
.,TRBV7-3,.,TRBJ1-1,TGTGCCAGCAGCTTTTGGCAGGACACTGAAGCTTTCTTT,CASSFWQDTEAFF
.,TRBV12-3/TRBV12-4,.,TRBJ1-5,TGTGCCAGCAGTTTTACAGGGAACAATCAGCCCCAGCATTTT,CASSFTGNNQPQHF
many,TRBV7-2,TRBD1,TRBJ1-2,TGTGCCAGCAGCCCTCAGGGGGCAGGGTATGGCTACACCTTC,CASSPQGAGYGYTF
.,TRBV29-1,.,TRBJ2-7,TGCAGCGTTTGGCAAGCCTACGAGCAGTACTTC,CSVWQAYEQYF
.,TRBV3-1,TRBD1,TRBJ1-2,TGTGCCAGCAGCCAAGACCTTACAGGGGGCGCCGCTGGCTACACCTTC,CASSQDLTGGAAGYTF
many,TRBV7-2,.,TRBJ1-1,TGTGCCAGCAGCTTAGGCAGGCAGAACACTGAAGCTTTCTTT,CASSLGRQNTEAFF